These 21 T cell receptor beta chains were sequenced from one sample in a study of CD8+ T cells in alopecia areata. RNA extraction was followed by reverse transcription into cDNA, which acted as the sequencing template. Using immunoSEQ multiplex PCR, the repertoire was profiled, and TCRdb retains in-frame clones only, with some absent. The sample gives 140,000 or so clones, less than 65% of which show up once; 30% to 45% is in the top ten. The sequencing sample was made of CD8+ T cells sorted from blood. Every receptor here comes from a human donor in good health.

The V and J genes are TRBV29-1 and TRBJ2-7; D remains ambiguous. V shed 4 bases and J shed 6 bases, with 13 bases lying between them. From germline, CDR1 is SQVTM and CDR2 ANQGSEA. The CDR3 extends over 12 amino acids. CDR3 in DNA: TGCAGCGTTGCCCTACGTACTGCCGAGCAGTACTTC. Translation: CSVALRTAEQYF.

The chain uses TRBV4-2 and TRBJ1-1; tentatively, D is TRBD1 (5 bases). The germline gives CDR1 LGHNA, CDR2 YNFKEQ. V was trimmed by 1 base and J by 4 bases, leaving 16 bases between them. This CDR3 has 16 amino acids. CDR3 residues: CASSQVRTQDSTEAFF. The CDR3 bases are TGTGCCAGCAGCCAAGTTCGGACACAGGATAGCACTGAAGCTTTCTTT.

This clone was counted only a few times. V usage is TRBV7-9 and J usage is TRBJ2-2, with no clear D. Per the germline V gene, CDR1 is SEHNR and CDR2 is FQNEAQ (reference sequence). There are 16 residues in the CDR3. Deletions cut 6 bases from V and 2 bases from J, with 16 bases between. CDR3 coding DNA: TGTGCCAGCAGAGACCCTGACCGGAGTAACACCGGGGAGCTGTTTTTT. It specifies CASRDPDRSNTGELFF. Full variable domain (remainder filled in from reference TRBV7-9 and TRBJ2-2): DTGVSQNPRHKITKRGQNVTFRCDPISEHNRLYWYRQTLGQGPEFLTYFQNEAQLEKSRLLSDRFSAERPKGSFSTLEIQRTEQGDSAMYLCASRDPDRSNTGELFFGEGSRLTVL.

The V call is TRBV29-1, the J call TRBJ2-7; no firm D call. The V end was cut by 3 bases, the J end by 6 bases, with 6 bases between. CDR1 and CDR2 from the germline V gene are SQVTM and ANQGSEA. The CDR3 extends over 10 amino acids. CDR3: CSVERGEQYF. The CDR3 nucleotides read TGCAGCGTTGAGAGAGGCGAGCAGTACTTC.

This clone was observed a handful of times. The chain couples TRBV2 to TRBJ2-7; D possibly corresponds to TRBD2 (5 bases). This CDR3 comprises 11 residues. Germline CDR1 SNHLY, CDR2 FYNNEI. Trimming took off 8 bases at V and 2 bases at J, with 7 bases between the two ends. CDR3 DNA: TGTGCCAGCGGAGGCCCCTACGAGCAGTACTTC. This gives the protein CASGGPYEQYF.

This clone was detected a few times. Written as DNA, the CDR3 is TGCAGCGTTGAACCTGGGGACAGATCCGGGGGTGAGCAGTTCTTC. Translating gives CSVEPGDRSGGEQFF. This sequence joins TRBV29-1 and TRBJ2-1; tentatively, D is TRBD1 (7 bases). Looked up from germline, CDR1 is SQVTM and CDR2 is ANQGSEA. The CDR3 length is 15 residues. V gave up 2 bases and J gave up 9 bases, with 20 bases separating them.

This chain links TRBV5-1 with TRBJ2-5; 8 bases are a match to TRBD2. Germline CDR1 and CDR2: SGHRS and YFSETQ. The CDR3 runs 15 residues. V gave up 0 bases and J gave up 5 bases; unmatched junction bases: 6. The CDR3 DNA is TGCGCCAGCAGCTTGGAAGTAGCGGGATTGGAGACCCAGTACTTC. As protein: CASSLEVAGLETQYF.

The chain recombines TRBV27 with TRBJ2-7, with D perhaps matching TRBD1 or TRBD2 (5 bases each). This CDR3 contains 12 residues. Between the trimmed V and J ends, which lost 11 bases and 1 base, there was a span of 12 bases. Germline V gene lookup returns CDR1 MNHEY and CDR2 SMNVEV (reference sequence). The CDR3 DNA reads TGTGCCGTACGGGACGGATCCTACGAGCAGTACTTC. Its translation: CAVRDGSYEQYF.

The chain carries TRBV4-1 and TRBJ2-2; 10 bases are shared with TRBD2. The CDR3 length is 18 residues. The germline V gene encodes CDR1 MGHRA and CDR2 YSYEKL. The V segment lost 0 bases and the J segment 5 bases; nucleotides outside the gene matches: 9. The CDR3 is CASSQDFLAGEWTGELFF. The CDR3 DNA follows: TGCGCCAGCAGCCAAGATTTTCTAGCGGGAGAATGGACCGGGGAGCTGTTTTTT.

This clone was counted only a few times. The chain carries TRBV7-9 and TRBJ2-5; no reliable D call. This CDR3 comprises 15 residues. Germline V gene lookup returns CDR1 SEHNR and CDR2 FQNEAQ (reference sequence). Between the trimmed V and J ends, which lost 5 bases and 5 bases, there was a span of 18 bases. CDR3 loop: CASSNPVAAQETQYF. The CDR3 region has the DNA TGTGCCAGCAGCAACCCGGTCGCAGCTCAGGAGACCCAGTACTTC.

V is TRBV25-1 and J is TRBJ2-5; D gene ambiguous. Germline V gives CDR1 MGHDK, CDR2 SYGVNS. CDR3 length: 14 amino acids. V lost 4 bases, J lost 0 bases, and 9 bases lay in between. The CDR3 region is CASSVGSYQETQYF. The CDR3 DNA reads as TGTGCCAGCAGTGTCGGGTCCTACCAAGAGACCCAGTACTTC.

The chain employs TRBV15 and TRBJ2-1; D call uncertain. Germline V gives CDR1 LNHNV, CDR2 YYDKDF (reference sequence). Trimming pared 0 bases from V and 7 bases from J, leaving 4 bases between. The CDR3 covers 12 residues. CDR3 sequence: CATSREGNEQFF. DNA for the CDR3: TGTGCCACCAGCAGAGAGGGGAATGAGCAGTTCTTC.

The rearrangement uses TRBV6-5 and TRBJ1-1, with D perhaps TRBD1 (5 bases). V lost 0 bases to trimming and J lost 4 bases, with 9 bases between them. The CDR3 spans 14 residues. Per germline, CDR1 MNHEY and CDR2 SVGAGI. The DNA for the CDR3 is TGTGCCAGCAGTTACTCGAGCGGGGCCACTGAAGCTTTCTTT. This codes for CASSYSSGATEAFF.

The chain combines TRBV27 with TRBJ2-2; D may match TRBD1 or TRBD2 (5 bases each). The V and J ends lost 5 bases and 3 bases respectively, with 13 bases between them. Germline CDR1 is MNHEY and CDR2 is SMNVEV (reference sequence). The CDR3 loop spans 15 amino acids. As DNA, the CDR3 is TGTGCCAGCAGTATGTCCGGGACCCACACCGGGGAGCTGTTTTTT. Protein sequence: CASSMSGTHTGELFF.

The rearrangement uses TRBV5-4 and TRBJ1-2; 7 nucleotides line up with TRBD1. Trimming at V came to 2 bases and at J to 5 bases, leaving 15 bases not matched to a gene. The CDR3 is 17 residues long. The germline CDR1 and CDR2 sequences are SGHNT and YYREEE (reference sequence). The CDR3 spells CASSFRVLEGARYGYTF. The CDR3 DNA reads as TGTGCCAGCAGCTTTAGGGTCCTGGAGGGGGCGCGTTATGGCTACACCTTC.

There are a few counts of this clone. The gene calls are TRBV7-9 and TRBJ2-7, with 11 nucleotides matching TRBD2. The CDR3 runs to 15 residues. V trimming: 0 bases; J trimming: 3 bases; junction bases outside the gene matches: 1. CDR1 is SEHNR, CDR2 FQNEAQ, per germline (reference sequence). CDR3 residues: CASSLAGTSGYEQYF. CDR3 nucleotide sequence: TGTGCCAGCAGCTTAGCCGGGACTAGCGGCTACGAGCAGTACTTC.

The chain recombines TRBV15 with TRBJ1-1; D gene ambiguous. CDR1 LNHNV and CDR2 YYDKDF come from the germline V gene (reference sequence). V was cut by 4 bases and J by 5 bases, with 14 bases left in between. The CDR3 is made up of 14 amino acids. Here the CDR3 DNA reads TGTGCCACCAGCACCCCGGGAGGAGGGACTGAAGCTTTCTTT. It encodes CATSTPGGGTEAFF. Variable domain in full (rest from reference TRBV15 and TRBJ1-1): DAMVIQNPRYQVTQFGKPVTLSCSQTLNHNVMYWYQQKSSQAPKLLFHYYDKDFNNEADTPDNFQSRRPNTSFCFLDIRSPGLGDTAMYLCATSTPGGGTEAFFGQGTRLTVV.

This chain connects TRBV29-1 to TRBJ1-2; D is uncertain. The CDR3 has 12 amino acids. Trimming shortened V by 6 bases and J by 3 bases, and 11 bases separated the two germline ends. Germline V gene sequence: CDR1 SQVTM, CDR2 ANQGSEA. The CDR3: CSVEVRHYGYTF. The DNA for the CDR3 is TGCAGCGTGGAGGTCCGGCACTATGGCTACACCTTC. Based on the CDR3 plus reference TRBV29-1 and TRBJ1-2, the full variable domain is SAVISQKPSRDICQRGTSLTIQCQVDSQVTMMFWYRQQPGQSLTLIATANQGSEATYESGFVIDKFPISRPNLTFSTLTVSNMSPEDSSIYLCSVEVRHYGYTFGSGTRLTVV.

As DNA, the CDR3 is TGTGCCAGCAGCCAACAGGGGTTATGGAGCAATCAGCCCCAGCATTTT. Protein: CASSQQGLWSNQPQHF. J is TRBJ1-5 and V is TRBV2; 7 nucleotides align to TRBD1. Looked up from germline, CDR1 is SNHLY and CDR2 is FYNNEI. The CDR3 contains 16 residues. Germline trimming cut 6 bases from V and 1 base from J; bases unmatched to any gene: 9.

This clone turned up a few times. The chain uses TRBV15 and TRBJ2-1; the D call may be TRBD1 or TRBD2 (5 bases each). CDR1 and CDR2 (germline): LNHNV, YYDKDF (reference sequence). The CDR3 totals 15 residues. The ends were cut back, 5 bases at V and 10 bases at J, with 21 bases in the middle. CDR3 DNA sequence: TGTGCCACCAGCTTTCCCCCGGGACGAAACGTGGAGCAGTTCTTC. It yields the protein CATSFPPGRNVEQFF.

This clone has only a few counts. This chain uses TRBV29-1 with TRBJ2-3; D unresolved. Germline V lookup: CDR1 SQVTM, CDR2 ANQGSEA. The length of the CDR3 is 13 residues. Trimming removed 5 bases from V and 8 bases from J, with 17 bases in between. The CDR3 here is CSVQTLVIPTQYF. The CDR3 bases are TGCAGCGTTCAGACCCTAGTTATTCCTACGCAGTATTTT.